This is a list of T cell receptor beta chains from one sample in a study of T cells after yellow fever vaccination. TCRdb reprocessed the 5' RACE reads with MiXCR, giving one entry per CDR3 protein. The table lists some 350,000 distinct CDR3 sequences, roughly 4.3% of them singletons, with 20% to 25% in the top ten. The material sequenced was PBMCs, taken 5 days after the yellow fever booster vaccination. These TCRs come from a man aged 18 to 29 who received the YFV17D yellow fever vaccine. CDR3s include the opening cysteine and the closing phenylalanine or tryptophan. Fields, in order: clone size, D gene, J gene, V gene, CDR3 protein, CDR3 DNA. The D gene is left open where the match is weak. Clone size is shown for a subset of rows, as once, few, many or a class of expanded clone.

clone_size: few
d_call: TRBD2
j_call: TRBJ2-5
v_call: TRBV20-1
cdr3_aa: CSASRGDQETQYF
cdr3_nt: TGCAGTGCTAGTCGGGGGGACCAAGAGACCCAGTACTTC

clone_size: NA
d_call: TRBD1
j_call: TRBJ2-1
v_call: TRBV5-1
cdr3_aa: CASSLGTGEYNEQFF
cdr3_nt: TGCGCCAGCAGCTTGGGGACAGGAGAATACAATGAGCAGTTCTTC

clone_size: many
d_call: NA
j_call: TRBJ2-3
v_call: TRBV5-1
cdr3_aa: CASSLAPRGSTDTQYF
cdr3_nt: TGCGCCAGCAGCTTGGCCCCGCGGGGAAGCACAGATACGCAGTATTTT

clone_size: NA
d_call: NA
j_call: TRBJ2-4
v_call: TRBV3-1
cdr3_aa: CASSQGVGANIQYF
cdr3_nt: TGTGCCAGCAGCCAAGGTGTGGGGGCGAACATTCAGTACTTC

clone_size: few
d_call: NA
j_call: TRBJ2-7
v_call: TRBV29-1
cdr3_aa: CSVVGHLEQYF
cdr3_nt: TGCAGCGTTGTGGGACACCTCGAGCAGTACTTC

clone_size: NA
d_call: TRBD2
j_call: TRBJ2-1
v_call: TRBV5-6
cdr3_aa: CASSLATSAPYNEQFF
cdr3_nt: TGTGCCAGCAGCTTGGCCACTAGCGCACCATACAATGAGCAGTTCTTC

clone_size: NA
d_call: TRBD2
j_call: TRBJ2-1
v_call: TRBV12-3/TRBV12-4
cdr3_aa: CASSSAGGLLGEQFF
cdr3_nt: TGTGCCAGCAGTTCAGCGGGGGGCCTCCTGGGAGAGCAGTTCTTC

clone_size: few
d_call: NA
j_call: TRBJ1-1
v_call: TRBV5-1
cdr3_aa: CASTTGTRTEAFF
cdr3_nt: TGCGCCAGCACTACAGGGACGAGAACTGAAGCTTTCTTT

clone_size: few
d_call: NA
j_call: TRBJ1-1
v_call: TRBV9
cdr3_aa: CASSGRPRVDTEAFF
cdr3_nt: TGTGCCAGCAGCGGCCGCCCGCGTGTAGACACTGAAGCTTTCTTT

clone_size: NA
d_call: NA
j_call: TRBJ2-3
v_call: TRBV7-9
cdr3_aa: CASSLRRGEFTDTQYF
cdr3_nt: TGTGCCAGCAGCTTAAGGAGGGGCGAATTCACAGATACGCAGTATTTT

clone_size: many
d_call: NA
j_call: TRBJ1-4
v_call: TRBV28
cdr3_aa: CASSSPSIVREKLFF
cdr3_nt: TGTGCCAGCAGTTCCCCATCCATCGTGAGGGAAAAACTGTTTTTT

clone_size: NA
d_call: NA
j_call: TRBJ2-7
v_call: TRBV11-2
cdr3_aa: CASSLAPGTSYEQYF
cdr3_nt: TGTGCCAGCAGCTTAGCCCCGGGGACAAGCTACGAGCAGTACTTC

clone_size: NA
d_call: NA
j_call: TRBJ1-2
v_call: TRBV25-1
cdr3_aa: CASKWHGGSYGYTF
cdr3_nt: TGTGCCAGCAAGTGGCATGGCGGCAGCTATGGCTACACCTTC

clone_size: NA
d_call: TRBD1
j_call: TRBJ1-6
v_call: TRBV18
cdr3_aa: CASSLSSQGYNSPLHF
cdr3_nt: TGTGCCAGCTCACTTTCTTCACAGGGGTATAATTCACCCCTCCACTTT

clone_size: few
d_call: TRBD1
j_call: TRBJ2-5
v_call: TRBV29-1
cdr3_aa: CSVVFFDRGSLTQYF
cdr3_nt: TGCAGCGTTGTCTTTTTTGACAGGGGCTCTCTGACCCAGTACTTC

clone_size: few
d_call: NA
j_call: TRBJ2-7
v_call: TRBV3-1
cdr3_aa: CASSQARDSYEQYF
cdr3_nt: TGTGCCAGCAGCCAAGCGCGGGACTCCTACGAGCAGTACTTC

clone_size: few
d_call: NA
j_call: TRBJ2-2
v_call: TRBV6-5
cdr3_aa: CASTLKARPSGNTGELFF
cdr3_nt: TGTGCCAGCACCCTTAAGGCAAGGCCTTCAGGAAACACCGGGGAGCTGTTTTTT

clone_size: few
d_call: TRBD2
j_call: TRBJ2-1
v_call: TRBV10-3
cdr3_aa: CAISDGLAGPGWSEQFF
cdr3_nt: TGTGCCATCAGTGATGGGTTAGCGGGGCCCGGATGGAGTGAGCAGTTCTTC

clone_size: many
d_call: NA
j_call: TRBJ2-1
v_call: TRBV5-1
cdr3_aa: CASTTGGAYNEQFF
cdr3_nt: TGCGCCAGCACCACCGGGGGCGCCTACAATGAGCAGTTCTTC

clone_size: NA
d_call: TRBD1
j_call: TRBJ1-6
v_call: TRBV7-2
cdr3_aa: CASSSRTGSSPLHF
cdr3_nt: TGTGCCAGCAGCTCACGGACAGGGTCCTCACCCCTCCACTTT

clone_size: NA
d_call: NA
j_call: TRBJ1-3
v_call: TRBV25-1
cdr3_aa: CASSESPVAGSSGNTIYF
cdr3_nt: TGTGCCAGCAGTGAATCCCCGGTGGCAGGGAGCTCTGGAAACACCATATATTTT

clone_size: many
d_call: TRBD1
j_call: TRBJ2-7
v_call: TRBV20-1
cdr3_aa: CSASDRAYEQYF
cdr3_nt: TGCAGTGCTTCGGACAGGGCCTACGAGCAGTACTTC

clone_size: few
d_call: TRBD1
j_call: TRBJ1-5
v_call: TRBV5-1
cdr3_aa: CASSTGQGDNQPQHF
cdr3_nt: TGCGCCAGCAGCACGGGACAGGGCGACAATCAGCCCCAGCATTTT

clone_size: many
d_call: NA
j_call: TRBJ1-2
v_call: TRBV7-2
cdr3_aa: CASRPGNYGYTF
cdr3_nt: TGTGCCAGCCGTCCAGGGAACTATGGCTACACCTTC

clone_size: NA
d_call: TRBD1
j_call: TRBJ1-2
v_call: TRBV27
cdr3_aa: CASSVRGRGFRTF
cdr3_nt: TGTGCCAGCAGTGTCAGGGGGCGCGGATTTCGGACCTTC

clone_size: NA
d_call: TRBD2
j_call: TRBJ2-3
v_call: TRBV7-2
cdr3_aa: CASSLNSGGSDTQYF
cdr3_nt: TGTGCCAGCAGCTTAAATAGCGGGGGGTCGGATACGCAGTATTTT

clone_size: many
d_call: TRBD1
j_call: TRBJ2-1
v_call: TRBV20-1
cdr3_aa: CSGQGAAEQFF
cdr3_nt: TGCAGCGGACAGGGGGCTGCTGAGCAGTTCTTC

clone_size: many
d_call: NA
j_call: TRBJ1-1
v_call: TRBV6-5
cdr3_aa: CASSYSRQMNTEAFF
cdr3_nt: TGTGCCAGCAGTTACTCCCGACAGATGAACACTGAAGCTTTCTTT

clone_size: many
d_call: TRBD2
j_call: TRBJ2-7
v_call: TRBV10-3
cdr3_aa: CAISPGTSSYEQYF
cdr3_nt: TGTGCCATCAGCCCCGGGACTAGCTCCTACGAGCAGTACTTC

clone_size: NA
d_call: NA
j_call: TRBJ2-7
v_call: TRBV6-2/TRBV6-3
cdr3_aa: CASSYSVKGRGYEQYF
cdr3_nt: TGTGCCAGCAGTTACTCTGTTAAGGGAAGAGGCTACGAGCAGTACTTC

clone_size: few
d_call: NA
j_call: TRBJ2-5
v_call: TRBV20-1
cdr3_aa: CSAADRKVKETQYF
cdr3_nt: TGCAGTGCAGCCGACAGGAAAGTTAAGGAGACCCAGTACTTC

clone_size: NA
d_call: NA
j_call: TRBJ2-3
v_call: TRBV4-3
cdr3_aa: CASSQAIGAGGSDTQYF
cdr3_nt: TGCGCCAGCAGCCAAGCGATCGGTGCGGGCGGATCAGATACGCAGTATTTT

clone_size: many
d_call: NA
j_call: TRBJ1-2
v_call: TRBV5-5
cdr3_aa: CASSGPGRSHNYGYTF
cdr3_nt: TGTGCCAGCAGCGGCCCCGGGAGGAGTCATAACTATGGCTACACCTTC

clone_size: NA
d_call: NA
j_call: TRBJ1-1
v_call: TRBV12-3/TRBV12-4
cdr3_aa: CASSPDRLGNTEAFF
cdr3_nt: TGTGCCAGCAGTCCCGACCGGCTGGGCAACACTGAAGCTTTCTTT

clone_size: NA
d_call: TRBD2
j_call: TRBJ2-2
v_call: TRBV5-1
cdr3_aa: CASRPRSSGGLLTGELFF
cdr3_nt: TGCGCCAGCAGACCGCGGAGTAGCGGGGGGCTCTTGACCGGGGAGCTGTTTTTT

clone_size: few
d_call: TRBD2
j_call: TRBJ2-1
v_call: TRBV7-9
cdr3_aa: CASSDMAGDTYNEQFF
cdr3_nt: TGTGCCAGCAGCGATATGGCGGGGGATACCTACAATGAGCAGTTCTTC

clone_size: few
d_call: NA
j_call: TRBJ2-3
v_call: TRBV10-3
cdr3_aa: CAISTTTPSTDTQYF
cdr3_nt: TGTGCCATCAGTACGACTACCCCTAGCACAGATACGCAGTATTTT